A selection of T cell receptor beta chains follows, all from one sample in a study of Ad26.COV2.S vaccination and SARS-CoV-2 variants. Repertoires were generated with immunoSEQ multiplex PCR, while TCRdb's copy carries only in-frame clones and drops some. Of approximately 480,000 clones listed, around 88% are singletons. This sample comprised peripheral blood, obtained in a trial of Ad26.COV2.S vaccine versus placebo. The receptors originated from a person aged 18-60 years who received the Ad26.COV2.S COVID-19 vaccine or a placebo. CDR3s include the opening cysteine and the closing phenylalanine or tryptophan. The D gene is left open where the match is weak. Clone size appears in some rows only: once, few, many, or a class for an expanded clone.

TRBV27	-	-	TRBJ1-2	CASSTSGGPYGYTF	TGTGCCAGCAGCACCTCGGGGGGTCCCTATGGCTACACCTTC
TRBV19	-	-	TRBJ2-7	CASSIRSSGQGKREQYF	TGTGCCAGTAGTATTAGGTCGTCAGGGCAGGGGAAACGCGAGCAGTACTTC
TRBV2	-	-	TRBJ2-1	CASSIITGYNEQFF	TGTGCCAGCAGTATTATTACGGGGTACAATGAGCAGTTCTTC
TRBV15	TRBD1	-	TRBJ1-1	CATSTPGQGTEAFF	TGTGCCACCTCTACCCCGGGACAGGGGACTGAAGCTTTCTTT
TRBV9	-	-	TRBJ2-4	CASSVDSQGGIQYF	TGTGCCAGCAGCGTAGATAGCCAGGGAGGCATTCAGTACTTC
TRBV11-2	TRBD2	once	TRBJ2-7	CASSLDRASGRFPPTYEQYF	TGTGCCAGCAGCTTAGATAGGGCTAGCGGGAGGTTCCCCCCGACCTACGAGCAGTACTTC
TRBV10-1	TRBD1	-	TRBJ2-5	CASSESRDRDQETQYF	TGCGCCAGCAGCGAGTCCCGGGACAGGGACCAAGAGACCCAGTACTTC
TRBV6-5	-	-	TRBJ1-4	CASRGRVWGEKLFF	TGTGCCAGCAGGGGGCGAGTGTGGGGTGAAAAACTGTTTTTT
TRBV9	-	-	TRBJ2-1	CASSQIGATYNEQFF	TGTGCCAGCAGCCAGATCGGGGCCACCTACAATGAGCAGTTCTTC
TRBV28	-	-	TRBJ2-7	CASSLVGQGYEQYF	TGTGCCAGCAGTTTAGTGGGCCAGGGTTACGAGCAGTACTTC
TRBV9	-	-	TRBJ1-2	CASSVGPDDYGYTF	TGTGCCAGCAGCGTTGGCCCGGATGATTATGGCTACACCTTC
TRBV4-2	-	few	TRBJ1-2	CASSPYNPGGGYTF	TGTGCCAGCAGCCCCTACAACCCCGGTGGTGGCTACACCTTC
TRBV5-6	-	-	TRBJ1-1	CASSFTSRGEAFF	TGTGCCAGCAGCTTTACATCGAGAGGTGAAGCTTTCTTT
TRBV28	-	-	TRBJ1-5	CATGTLRRQPQHF	TGTGCCACCGGAACTCTTCGTCGGCAGCCCCAGCATTTT
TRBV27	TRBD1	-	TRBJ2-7	CASRTGTGVYEQYF	TGTGCCAGCAGAACCGGGACAGGGGTCTACGAGCAGTACTTC
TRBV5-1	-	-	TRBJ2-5	CASSLEGLRKETQYF	TGCGCCAGCAGCTTGGAGGGACTGAGGAAAGAGACCCAGTACTTC
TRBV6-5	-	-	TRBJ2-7	CASSYLLRDRYYEQYF	TGTGCCAGCAGTTACCTTCTTCGAGACAGGTACTACGAGCAGTACTTC
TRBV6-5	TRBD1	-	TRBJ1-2	CASSYFGQGGDGYTF	TGTGCCAGCAGTTACTTTGGACAGGGGGGGGATGGCTACACCTTC
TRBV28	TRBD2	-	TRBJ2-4	CASSVSGAGKNIQYF	TGTGCCAGCAGTGTCAGCGGGGCGGGCAAAAACATTCAGTACTTC
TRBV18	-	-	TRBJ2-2	CASSPFGPSTGELFF	TGTGCCAGCTCACCATTCGGGCCGAGTACCGGGGAGCTGTTTTTT
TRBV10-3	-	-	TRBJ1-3	CAIPSLQNRNRVDSGNTIYF	TGTGCCATCCCATCTCTTCAAAACCGTAACAGGGTAGACTCTGGAAACACCATATATTTT
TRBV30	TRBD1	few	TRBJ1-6	CAWSLDRGGSPLHF	TGTGCCTGGAGTCTCGACAGGGGTGGCTCACCCCTCCACTTT
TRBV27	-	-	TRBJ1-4	CASSLNWQGREKLFF	TGTGCCAGCAGTTTAAATTGGCAGGGGAGAGAAAAACTGTTTTTT
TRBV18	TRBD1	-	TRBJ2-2	CASSPGQINTGELFF	TGTGCCAGCTCACCGGGACAGATAAACACCGGGGAGCTGTTTTTT
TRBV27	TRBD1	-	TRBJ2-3	CASSLGRGPDTQYF	TGTGCCAGCAGTTTAGGCAGGGGGCCAGATACGCAGTATTTT
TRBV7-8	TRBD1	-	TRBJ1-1	CASSLWTGSGAFF	TGTGCCAGCAGCTTATGGACAGGTTCTGGAGCTTTCTTT
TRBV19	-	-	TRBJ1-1	CASSIQGFGTEAFF	TGTGCCAGTAGTATACAGGGGTTTGGCACTGAAGCTTTCTTT